This T cell receptor (beta chain) was captured in a study of T-cell reconstitution after alpha-beta-depleted transplantation in children. The table lists this clonotype with many counts. V was clipped by 6 bases and J by 6 bases, with 14 bases between them. The CDR3 extends over 13 amino acids. Germline loops: CDR1 MNHNS, CDR2 SASEGT. This sample's TCRbeta library carried unique molecular identifier barcodes. TCRdb re-analysed the PCR reads in MiXCR, keeping a single row per CDR3 protein. The data hold roughly 200,000 distinct CDR3 sequences, with 13% to 15% observed a single time. The starting material was PBMCs from the stem cell graft donor, obtained from the stem cell graft. This TCR derives from a human donor who donated a stem cell graft to a child with acute lymphoblastic leukemia. The V gene is TRBV6-1, the J gene TRBJ1-1, with TRBD1 as a possible D gene (5 bases). CDR3 amino acids: CASRFGGTPEAFF. CDR3 DNA: TGTGCCAGCAGATTTGGGGGAACGCCTGAAGCTTTCTTT.